Described below is a single T cell receptor (beta chain) sequence and its context. Antigen specificity is unknown. CDR3-region Arm-PCR and iRepertoire HTBI primers produced the TCR beta libraries. TCRdb re-analysed the multiplex PCR reads in MiXCR, keeping a single row per CDR3 protein. The sample comprises hundreds of thousands of distinct CDR3 sequences, under 25% of which are singletons, and around 13% rests with the top ten. Trimming removed 0 bases at V and 3 bases at J, with 15 bases between. The CDR3 loop spans 15 amino acids. Germline lookup yields CDR1 GTSNPN and CDR2 SVGIG (reference sequence). This record belongs to a study of regulatory T cells in long-lasting Graves disease. About the research overall: Persistence in Graves' disease required over 5 years of antithyroid drugs plus positive TSH receptor antibodies.

Time point reported: persistent/refractory GD, antithyroid drugs over 5 years with positive TRAb. PBMC RNA was the source of the TCR library. The authors diagnosed Graves' disease using American Thyroid Association guidelines. Study findings and constraints: Patients with persistent disease shared some 3,000 public clonotypes, outpacing the 966 shared by new patients.

The TCR comes from a female donor with Graves disease. V gene TRBV30 combines with J gene TRBJ2-7; TRBD2 might be the D (5 bases). The sample was peripheral blood mononuclear cells (PBMCs), taken when the disease was refractory, from a patient treated with antithyroid drugs. In DNA, the CDR3 is TGTGCCTGGAGTGTACTAGGGCAGCTAGGCTACGAGCAGTACTTC. Translating gives CAWSVLGQLGYEQYF.